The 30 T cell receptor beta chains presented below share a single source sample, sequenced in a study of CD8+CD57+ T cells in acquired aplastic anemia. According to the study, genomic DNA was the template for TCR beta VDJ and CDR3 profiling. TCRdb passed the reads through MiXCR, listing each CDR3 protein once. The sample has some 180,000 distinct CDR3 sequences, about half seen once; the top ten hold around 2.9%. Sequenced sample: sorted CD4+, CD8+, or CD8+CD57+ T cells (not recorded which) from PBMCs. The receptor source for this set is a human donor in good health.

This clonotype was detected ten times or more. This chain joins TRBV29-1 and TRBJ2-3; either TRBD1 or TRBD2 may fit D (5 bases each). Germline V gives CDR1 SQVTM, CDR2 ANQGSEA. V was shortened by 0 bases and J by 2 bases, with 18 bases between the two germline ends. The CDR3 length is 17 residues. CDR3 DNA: TGCAGCGTTGAAGACCGGACCGGGACCGGATTCACAGATACGCAGTATTTT. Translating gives CSVEDRTGTGFTDTQYF.

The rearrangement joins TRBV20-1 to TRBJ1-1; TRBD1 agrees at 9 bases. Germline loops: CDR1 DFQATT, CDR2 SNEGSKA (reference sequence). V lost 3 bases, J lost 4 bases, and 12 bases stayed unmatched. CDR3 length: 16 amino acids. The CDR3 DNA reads TGCAGTGCTAGCTGGATCTTAGGGACAGGGCCCACTGAAGCTTTCTTT. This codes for CSASWILGTGPTEAFF.

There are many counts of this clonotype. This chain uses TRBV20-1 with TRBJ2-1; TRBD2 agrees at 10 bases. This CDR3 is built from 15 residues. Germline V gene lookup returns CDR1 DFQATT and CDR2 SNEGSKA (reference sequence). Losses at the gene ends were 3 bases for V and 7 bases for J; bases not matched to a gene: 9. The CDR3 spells CSARIPASGSNEQFF. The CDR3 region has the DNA TGCAGTGCTAGGATTCCGGCTAGCGGGAGTAATGAGCAGTTCTTC.

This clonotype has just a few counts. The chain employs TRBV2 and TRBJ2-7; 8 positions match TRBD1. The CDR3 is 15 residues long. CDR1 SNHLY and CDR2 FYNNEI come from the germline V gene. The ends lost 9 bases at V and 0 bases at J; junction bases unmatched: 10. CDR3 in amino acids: CASETGVDYSYEQYF. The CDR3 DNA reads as TGTGCCAGTGAGACAGGGGTGGACTACTCCTACGAGCAGTACTTC. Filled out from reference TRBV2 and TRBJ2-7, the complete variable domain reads EPEVTQTPSHQVTQMGQEVILRCVPISNHLYFYWYRQILGQKVEFLVSFYNNEISEKSEIFDDQFSVERPDGSNFTLKIRSTKLEDSAMYFCASETGVDYSYEQYFGPGTRLTVT.

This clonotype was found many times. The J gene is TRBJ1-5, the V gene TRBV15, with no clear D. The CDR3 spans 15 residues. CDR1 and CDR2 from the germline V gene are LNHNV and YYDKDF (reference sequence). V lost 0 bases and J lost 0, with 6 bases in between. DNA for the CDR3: TGTGCCACCAGCAGAGATGGGAATAGCAATCAGCCCCAGCATTTT. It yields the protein CATSRDGNSNQPQHF.

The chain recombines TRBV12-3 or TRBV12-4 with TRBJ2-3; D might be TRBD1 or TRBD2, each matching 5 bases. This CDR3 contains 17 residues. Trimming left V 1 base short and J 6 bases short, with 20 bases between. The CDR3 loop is CASSLGFPGRVSDTQYF. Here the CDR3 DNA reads TGTGCCAGCAGTTTAGGCTTTCCGGGACGCGTCTCGGATACGCAGTATTTT.

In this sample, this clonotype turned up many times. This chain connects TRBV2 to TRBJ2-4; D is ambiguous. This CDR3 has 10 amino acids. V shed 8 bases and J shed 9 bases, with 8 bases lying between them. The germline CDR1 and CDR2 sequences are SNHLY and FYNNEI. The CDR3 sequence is CASGVGIQYF. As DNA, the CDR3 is TGTGCCAGCGGTGTTGGCATTCAGTACTTC.

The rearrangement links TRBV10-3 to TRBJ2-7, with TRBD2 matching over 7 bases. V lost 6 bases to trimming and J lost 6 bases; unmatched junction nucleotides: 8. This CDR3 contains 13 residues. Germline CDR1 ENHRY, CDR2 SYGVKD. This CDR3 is CAISDSGAIEQYF. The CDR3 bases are TGTGCCATCAGCGACAGCGGGGCGATCGAGCAGTACTTC.

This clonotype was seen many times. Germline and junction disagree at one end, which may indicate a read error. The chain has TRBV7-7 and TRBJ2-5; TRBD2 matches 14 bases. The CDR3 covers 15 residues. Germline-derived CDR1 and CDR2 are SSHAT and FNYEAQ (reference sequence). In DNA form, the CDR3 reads TGTGCTAGCAGCTACGGGACTAGCGGGAGCGAGACCCAGTACTTC. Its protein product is CASSYGTSGSETQYF.

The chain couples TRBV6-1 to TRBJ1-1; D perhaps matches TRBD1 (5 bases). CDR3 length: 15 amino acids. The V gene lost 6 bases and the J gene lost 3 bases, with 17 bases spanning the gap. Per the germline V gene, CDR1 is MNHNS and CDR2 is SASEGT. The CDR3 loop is CASSRSTAGHTEAFF. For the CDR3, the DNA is TGTGCCAGCAGCCGCTCGACTGCGGGGCACACTGAAGCTTTCTTT.

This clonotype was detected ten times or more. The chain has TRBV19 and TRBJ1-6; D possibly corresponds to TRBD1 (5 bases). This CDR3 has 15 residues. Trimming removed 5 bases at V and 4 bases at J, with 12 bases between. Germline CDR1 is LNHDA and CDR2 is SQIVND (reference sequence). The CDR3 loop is CASSSQPGYNSPLHF. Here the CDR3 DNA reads TGTGCCAGTAGTTCTCAGCCAGGGTATAATTCACCCCTCCACTTT.

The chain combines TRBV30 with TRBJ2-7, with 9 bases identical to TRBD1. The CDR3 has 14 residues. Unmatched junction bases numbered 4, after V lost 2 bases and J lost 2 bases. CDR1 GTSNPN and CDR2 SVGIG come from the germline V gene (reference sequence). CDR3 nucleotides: TGTGCCTGGAGTCCCGGGACAGGGCCCTACGAGCAGTACTTC. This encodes CAWSPGTGPYEQYF.

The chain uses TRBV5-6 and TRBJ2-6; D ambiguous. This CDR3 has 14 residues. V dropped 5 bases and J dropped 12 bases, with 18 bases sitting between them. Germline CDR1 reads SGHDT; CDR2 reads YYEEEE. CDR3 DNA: TGTGCCAGCAGGGAGAGGTCGCCCTTCGGCGTCCTGACTTTC. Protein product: CASRERSPFGVLTF.

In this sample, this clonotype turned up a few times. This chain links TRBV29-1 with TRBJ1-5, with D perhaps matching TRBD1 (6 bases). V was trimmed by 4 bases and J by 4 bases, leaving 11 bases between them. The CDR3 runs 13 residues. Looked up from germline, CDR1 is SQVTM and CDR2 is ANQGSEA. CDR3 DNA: TGCAGCGTTGGTCTGGGGGCGAATCAGCCCCAGCATTTT. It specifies CSVGLGANQPQHF.

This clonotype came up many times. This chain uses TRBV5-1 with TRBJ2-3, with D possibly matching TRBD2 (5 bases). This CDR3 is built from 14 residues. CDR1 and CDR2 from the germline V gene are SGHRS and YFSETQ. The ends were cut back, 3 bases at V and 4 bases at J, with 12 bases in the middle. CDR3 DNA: TGCGCCAGCAGCTACGGGATTCAAGCAGATACGCAGTATTTT. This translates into CASSYGIQADTQYF.

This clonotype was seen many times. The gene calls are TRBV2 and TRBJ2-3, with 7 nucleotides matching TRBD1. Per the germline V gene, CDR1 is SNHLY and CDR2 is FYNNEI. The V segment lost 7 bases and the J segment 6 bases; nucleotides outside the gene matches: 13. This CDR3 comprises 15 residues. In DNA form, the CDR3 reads TGTGCCAGCAATAGTTACAACAGGGGAATGGATACGCAGTATTTT. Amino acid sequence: CASNSYNRGMDTQYF. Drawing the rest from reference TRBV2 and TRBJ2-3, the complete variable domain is EPEVTQTPSHQVTQMGQEVILRCVPISNHLYFYWYRQILGQKVEFLVSFYNNEISEKSEIFDDQFSVERPDGSNFTLKIRSTKLEDSAMYFCASNSYNRGMDTQYFGPGTRLTVL.

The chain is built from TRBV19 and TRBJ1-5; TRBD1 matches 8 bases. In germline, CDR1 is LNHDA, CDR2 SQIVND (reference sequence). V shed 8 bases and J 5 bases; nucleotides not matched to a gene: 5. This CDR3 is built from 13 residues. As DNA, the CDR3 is TGTGCCAGTGACAGGGGTCGGGATCAGCCCCAGCATTTT. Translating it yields CASDRGRDQPQHF.

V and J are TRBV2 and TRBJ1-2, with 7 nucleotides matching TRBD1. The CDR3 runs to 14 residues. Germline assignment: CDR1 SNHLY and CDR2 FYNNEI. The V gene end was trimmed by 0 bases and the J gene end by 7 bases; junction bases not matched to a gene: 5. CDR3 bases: TGTGCCAGCAGTGAAGCCGGGACAGAGATTGGCTACACCTTC. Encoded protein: CASSEAGTEIGYTF.

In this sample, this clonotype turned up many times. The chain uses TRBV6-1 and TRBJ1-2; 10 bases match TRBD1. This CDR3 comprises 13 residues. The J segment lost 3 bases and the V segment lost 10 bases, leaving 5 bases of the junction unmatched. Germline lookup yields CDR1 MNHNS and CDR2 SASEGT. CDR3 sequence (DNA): TGTGCCATAAGACAGGGGGCTGACTATGGCTACACCTTC. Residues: CAIRQGADYGYTF.

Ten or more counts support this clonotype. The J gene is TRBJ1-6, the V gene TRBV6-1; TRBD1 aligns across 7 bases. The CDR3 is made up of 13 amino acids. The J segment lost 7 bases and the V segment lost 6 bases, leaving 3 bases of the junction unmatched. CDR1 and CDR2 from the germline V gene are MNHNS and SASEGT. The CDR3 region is CASREGANSPLHF. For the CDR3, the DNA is TGTGCCAGCAGGGAGGGGGCAAATTCACCCCTCCACTTT.

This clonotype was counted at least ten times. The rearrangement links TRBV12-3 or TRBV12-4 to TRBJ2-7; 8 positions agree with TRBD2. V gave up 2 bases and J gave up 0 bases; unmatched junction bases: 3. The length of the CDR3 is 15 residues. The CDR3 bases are TGTGCCAGCAGTTTACGAGCGGGGGACTCCTACGAGCAGTACTTC. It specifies CASSLRAGDSYEQYF.

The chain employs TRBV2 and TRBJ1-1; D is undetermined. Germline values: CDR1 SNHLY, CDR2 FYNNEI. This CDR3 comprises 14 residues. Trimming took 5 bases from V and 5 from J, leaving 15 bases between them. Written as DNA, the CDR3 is TGTGCCAGCAGTAAGACTGGCATTGGTACTGAAGCTTTCTTT. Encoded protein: CASSKTGIGTEAFF.

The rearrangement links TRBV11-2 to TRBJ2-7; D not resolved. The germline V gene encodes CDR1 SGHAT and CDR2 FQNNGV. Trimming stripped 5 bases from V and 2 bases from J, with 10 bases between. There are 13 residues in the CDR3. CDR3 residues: CASSDWATYEQYF. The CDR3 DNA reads TGTGCCAGCAGCGATTGGGCTACCTACGAGCAGTACTTC.

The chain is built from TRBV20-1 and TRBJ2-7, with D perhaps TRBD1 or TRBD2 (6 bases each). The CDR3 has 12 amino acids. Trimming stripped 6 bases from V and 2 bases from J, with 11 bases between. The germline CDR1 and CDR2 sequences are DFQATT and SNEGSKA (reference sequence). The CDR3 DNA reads TGCAGTGCCGGGGGCAGCGCCTACGAGCAGTACTTC. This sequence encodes CSAGGSAYEQYF.

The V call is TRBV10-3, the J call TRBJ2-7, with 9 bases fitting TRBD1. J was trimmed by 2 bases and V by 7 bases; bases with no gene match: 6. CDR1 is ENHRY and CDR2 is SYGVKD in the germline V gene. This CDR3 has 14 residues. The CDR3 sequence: CAITQGQGPYEQYF. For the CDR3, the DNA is TGTGCCATCACCCAGGGACAGGGACCCTACGAGCAGTACTTC.

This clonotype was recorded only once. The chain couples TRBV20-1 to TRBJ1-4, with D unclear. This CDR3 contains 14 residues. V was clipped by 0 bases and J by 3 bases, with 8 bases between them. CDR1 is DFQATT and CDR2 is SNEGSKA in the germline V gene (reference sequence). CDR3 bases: TGCAGTGCTAGAGATCTGGGTTCTAATGAAAAACTGTTTTTT. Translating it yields CSARDLGSNEKLFF.

In DNA, the CDR3 is TGTGCCAGCAGCCCGTGGTCAGCTGAAGCTTTCTTT. Its translation is CASSPWSAEAFF. The genes are TRBV7-2 and TRBJ1-1, with D unresolved. The CDR3 has 12 amino acids. Germline V gene data show CDR1 as SGHTA and CDR2 as FQGNSA. V was pared by 5 bases and J by 6 bases, with 10 bases between.

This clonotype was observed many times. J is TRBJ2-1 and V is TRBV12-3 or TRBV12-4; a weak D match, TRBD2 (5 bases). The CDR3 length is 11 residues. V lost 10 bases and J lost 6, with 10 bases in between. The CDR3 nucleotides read TGTGCCATCTCCCGGGGCAATGAGCAGTTCTTC. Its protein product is CAISRGNEQFF.

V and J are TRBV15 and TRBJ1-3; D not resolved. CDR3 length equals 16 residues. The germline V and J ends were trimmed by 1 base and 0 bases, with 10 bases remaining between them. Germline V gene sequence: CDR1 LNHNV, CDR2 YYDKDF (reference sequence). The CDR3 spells CATSRAPEASGNTIYF. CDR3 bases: TGTGCCACCAGCAGAGCCCCCGAGGCCTCTGGAAACACCATATATTTT.

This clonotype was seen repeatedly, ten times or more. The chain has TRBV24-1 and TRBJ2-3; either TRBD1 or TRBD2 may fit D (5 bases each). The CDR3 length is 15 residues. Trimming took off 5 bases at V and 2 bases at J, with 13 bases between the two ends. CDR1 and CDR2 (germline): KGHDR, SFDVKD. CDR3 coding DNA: TGTGCCACCAGTGCCTCCGGGGACCTCACAGATACGCAGTATTTT. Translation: CATSASGDLTDTQYF.